The 23 T cell receptor beta chains reported below all come from one sample, sequenced in a study of PD-L1 blockade in urothelial cancer. The data were produced by immunoSEQ multiplex PCR, yet TCRdb's version contains in-frame clones alone and is incomplete. Of roughly 100,000 clones listed, around 85% are singletons. The material was PBMCs, obtained around atezolizumab (anti-PD-L1) treatment. Every receptor here comes from a man aged 45-65 years with urothelial cancer.

The chain joins TRBV5-6 to TRBJ1-5, with D possibly being TRBD1 (5 bases). V lost 0 bases to trimming and J lost 8 bases, with 9 bases between them. The CDR3 is made up of 13 amino acids. Germline values: CDR1 SGHDT, CDR2 YYEEEE. The DNA for the CDR3 is TGTGCCAGCAGCTTGGGTCAGGGAAAGCCCCAGCATTTT. Residues: CASSLGQGKPQHF.

The chain uses TRBV9 and TRBJ2-7, with D perhaps matching TRBD2 (6 bases). The V gene's germline CDR1 is SGDLS and CDR2 YYNGEE. The CDR3 runs 14 residues. The V gene lost 0 bases and the J gene lost 6 bases, with 13 bases spanning the gap. The CDR3 here is CASSVGLAGGEQYF. CDR3 coding DNA: TGTGCCAGCAGCGTAGGGCTCGCCGGGGGCGAGCAGTACTTC.

The rearrangement uses TRBV27 and TRBJ2-6, with 7 bases matching TRBD2. Looked up from germline, CDR1 is MNHEY and CDR2 is SMNVEV (reference sequence). The V and J ends lost 3 bases and 4 bases, in that order; junction bases with no gene match: 3. The CDR3 consists of 15 residues. CDR3: CASSLRGMGANVLTF. CDR3 coding DNA: TGTGCCAGCAGTTTGCGGGGGATGGGGGCCAACGTCCTGACTTTC.

The chain recombines TRBV18 with TRBJ2-1, with unresolved D. With 3 bases removed from V and 5 bases from J, the gap between germline ends came to 8 bases. The CDR3 extends over 13 amino acids. Germline CDR1 is KGHSH and CDR2 is LQKENI. The CDR3 sequence is CASSPLRNNEQFF. DNA of the CDR3: TGTGCCAGCTCACCGTTGAGAAACAATGAGCAGTTCTTC.

This clone was found a few times. V and J are TRBV9 and TRBJ2-7, with 7 bases that match TRBD2. Germline V gives CDR1 SGDLS, CDR2 YYNGEE. This CDR3 has 15 residues. Trimming removed 0 bases from V and 3 bases from J; junction bases left unmatched: 6. The CDR3 bases are TGTGCCAGCAGCGTAGTGGCTAGCGGCATCTACGAGCAGTACTTC. It codes for CASSVVASGIYEQYF.

The chain is built from TRBV5-6 and TRBJ2-3; TRBD2 might be the D (6 bases). Germline values: CDR1 SGHDT, CDR2 YYEEEE. Deletions cut 0 bases from V and 0 bases from J, with 8 bases between. This CDR3 is built from 15 residues. Here the CDR3 reads CASSLDLASTDTQYF. CDR3 DNA sequence: TGTGCCAGCAGCTTGGATCTAGCGAGCACAGATACGCAGTATTTT.

The V gene is TRBV18, the J gene TRBJ1-5; D perhaps matches TRBD1 (6 bases). Germline CDR1 KGHSH, CDR2 LQKENI. CDR3 size: 13 residues. Trimming pared 8 bases from V and 4 bases from J, leaving 12 bases between. CDR3 amino acids: CASTSDRNQPQHF. As DNA, the CDR3 is TGTGCCAGCACATCGGACAGAAATCAGCCCCAGCATTTT.

The V call is TRBV27, the J call TRBJ1-5, with unresolved D. CDR1 and CDR2 (germline): MNHEY, SMNVEV (reference sequence). The CDR3 loop spans 13 amino acids. The V and J ends lost 1 base and 7 bases respectively, with 8 bases between them. CDR3 bases: TGTGCCAGCAGTTTATTTGAGAGACAGCCCCAGCATTTT. Translating gives CASSLFERQPQHF.

As to this clone: The sample holds other DNA sequences that translate to the same CDR3. J is TRBJ1-2 and V is TRBV2, with a weak D call TRBD1 (5 bases). Trimming left V 7 bases short and J 4 bases short, with 10 bases between. The CDR3 sequence is 12 residues long. The V gene's germline CDR1 is SNHLY and CDR2 FYNNEI. This CDR3 reads CASNTGSYGYTF. CDR3 sequence (DNA): TGTGCCAGCAACACAGGCTCCTATGGCTACACCTTC.

This clone occurred once. The chain carries TRBV19 and TRBJ1-5; perhaps TRBD1 as D (5 bases). This CDR3 region has 15 residues. Deletions cut 1 base from V and 3 bases from J, with 10 bases between. The V gene's germline CDR1 is LNHDA and CDR2 SQIVND (reference sequence). The CDR3 DNA follows: TGTGCCAGTAGTATAGGAGCAGGGCCCAATCAGCCCCAGCATTTT. As protein: CASSIGAGPNQPQHF. The complete variable domain, with remaining parts taken from reference TRBV19 and TRBJ1-5, reads DGGITQSPKYLFRKEGQNVTLSCEQNLNHDAMYWYRQDPGQGLRLIYYSQIVNDFQKGDIAEGYSVSREKKESFPLTVTSAQKNPTAFYLCASSIGAGPNQPQHFGDGTRLSIL.

The chain links TRBV6-1 to TRBJ2-7; TRBD1 matches at 9 bases. There are 13 residues in the CDR3. The germline gives CDR1 MNHNS, CDR2 SASEGT. V lost 9 bases, J lost 2 bases, and 5 bases stayed unmatched. Here the CDR3 reads CASARQGAYEQYF. DNA of the CDR3: TGTGCCAGTGCTAGACAGGGGGCCTACGAGCAGTACTTC.

This clone was observed a single time. The chain combines TRBV7-3 with TRBJ2-3, with D possibly matching TRBD1 (5 bases). The CDR3 runs 16 residues. CDR1 is SGHTA, CDR2 FQGTGA, per germline. V was clipped by 5 bases and J by 3 bases, with 18 bases between them. The CDR3 DNA follows: TGTGCCAGCAGCCAAACGCGACAGTTGATGACAGATACGCAGTATTTT. Translated, it gives CASSQTRQLMTDTQYF.

The CDR3 bases are TGTGCCAGCAGCCACAGCAGGGGGAACACTGAAGCTTTCTTT. This encodes CASSHSRGNTEAFF. This chain links TRBV7-6 with TRBJ1-1; TRBD1 is a possible D gene (6 bases). The CDR3 loop spans 14 amino acids. Trimming took off 5 bases at V and 1 base at J, with 11 bases between the two ends. Germline V lookup: CDR1 SGHVS, CDR2 FNYEAQ.

The V call is TRBV9, the J call TRBJ2-5, with no clear D. The CDR3 contains 14 residues. CDR1 is SGDLS and CDR2 is YYNGEE in the germline V gene. With 0 bases removed from V and 4 bases from J, the gap between germline ends came to 10 bases. For the CDR3, the DNA is TGTGCCAGCAGCGTAGGGCCCAGTCGAGAGACCCAGTACTTC. The encoded protein is CASSVGPSRETQYF.

The chain has TRBV9 and TRBJ1-2; D gene unclear. V lost 0 bases and J 5 bases, leaving 8 bases between the germline ends. Germline CDR1 and CDR2: SGDLS and YYNGEE. This CDR3 is built from 13 residues. The CDR3 protein is CASSVAGGYGYTF. The DNA of the CDR3 is TGTGCCAGCAGCGTAGCGGGAGGGTATGGCTACACCTTC. Together with reference TRBV9 and TRBJ1-2, the CDR3 gives the full variable domain: DSGVTQTPKHLITATGQRVTLRCSPRSGDLSVYWYQQSLDQGLQFLIQYYNGEERAKGNILERFSAQQFPDLHSELNLSSLELGDSALYFCASSVAGGYGYTFGSGTRLTVV.

The genes are TRBV6-1 and TRBJ1-1; tentatively, D is TRBD1 (6 bases). The CDR3 extends over 15 amino acids. CDR1 is MNHNS, CDR2 SASEGT, per germline. Trimming removed 3 bases at V and 0 bases at J, with 11 bases between. The CDR3 region has the DNA TGTGCCAGCAGTGAGATCACAGGGCTGAACACTGAAGCTTTCTTT. This codes for CASSEITGLNTEAFF.

The rearrangement links TRBV4-1 to TRBJ1-1; a weak D match, TRBD1 (6 bases). This CDR3 is built from 14 residues. The germline V and J ends were trimmed by 2 bases and 1 base, with 8 bases remaining between them. The germline V gene has CDR1 MGHRA and CDR2 YSYEKL. The CDR3 here is CASSQTGWNTEAFF. The CDR3 DNA sequence: TGCGCCAGCAGCCAAACAGGGTGGAACACTGAAGCTTTCTTT.

The chain is built from TRBV19 and TRBJ2-7; TRBD2 is a possible D gene (5 bases). This CDR3 spans 13 amino acids. Deletions cut 3 bases from V and 3 bases from J, with 9 bases between. Germline V gene sequence: CDR1 LNHDA, CDR2 SQIVND (reference sequence). The CDR3 sequence is CASSIGINYEQYF. CDR3 DNA sequence: TGTGCCAGTAGTATCGGGATTAACTACGAGCAGTACTTC.

The rearrangement uses TRBV28 and TRBJ1-2; unclear D gene. Trimming left V 6 bases short and J 2 bases short, with 10 bases between. CDR1 and CDR2 from the germline V gene are MDHEN and SYDVKM. The CDR3 is 13 amino acids. DNA of the CDR3: TGTGCCAGCAGCCTCAACGGGAACTATGGCTACACCTTC. This gives the protein CASSLNGNYGYTF.

The chain recombines TRBV10-3 with TRBJ2-7, with 7 positions matching TRBD1. The V segment lost 9 bases and the J segment 6 bases; nucleotides outside the gene matches: 8. Germline CDR1 ENHRY, CDR2 SYGVKD. The CDR3 has 12 residues. CDR3 nucleotides: TGTGCCATATCTCTACAGGGGTCCGAGCAGTACTTC. It specifies CAISLQGSEQYF.

CDR3 bases: TGCGCCAGCAGCTTGGCGGGAGACTATGGCTACACCTTC. This translates into CASSLAGDYGYTF. The chain carries TRBV5-1 and TRBJ1-2; D remains ambiguous. This CDR3 spans 13 amino acids. V was shortened by 0 bases and J by 3 bases, with 6 bases between the two germline ends. Germline lookup yields CDR1 SGHRS and CDR2 YFSETQ. Based on the CDR3 plus reference TRBV5-1 and TRBJ1-2, the full variable domain is KAGVTQTPRYLIKTRGQQVTLSCSPISGHRSVSWYQQTPGQGLQFLFEYFSETQRNKGNFPGRFSGRQFSNSRSEMNVSTLELGDSALYLCASSLAGDYGYTFGSGTRLTVV.

The chain has TRBV5-1 and TRBJ1-1; D is possibly TRBD1 (6 bases). The germline CDR1 and CDR2 sequences are SGHRS and YFSETQ. The CDR3 loop spans 15 amino acids. Between the trimmed V and J ends, which lost 0 bases and 1 base, there was a span of 10 bases. In DNA form, the CDR3 reads TGCGCCAGCAGCTTGGGGACAGTGGGGAACACTGAAGCTTTCTTT. It yields the protein CASSLGTVGNTEAFF.

This clone was observed a single time. The rearrangement joins TRBV11-1 to TRBJ1-2; D may be TRBD1 (6 bases). The CDR3 has 13 amino acids. In germline, CDR1 is SGHAT, CDR2 FQDESV (reference sequence). The germline V and J ends were trimmed by 4 bases and 4 bases, with 10 bases remaining between them. The CDR3 DNA follows: TGTGCCAGCAGCTACGGGACATCCTATGGCTACACCTTC. This codes for CASSYGTSYGYTF.